Below, 15 T cell receptor beta chains from the same sample are listed, as sequenced in a study of shared clonotypes between healthy human individuals. The method was immunoSEQ multiplex PCR; TCRdb's version includes in-frame clones alone and lacks a portion of them. The table includes around 990,000 clones, 70% to 85% detected once. Sequencing was carried out using memory CD4+ T cells from PBMCs. Subset indicated: CD45RA-negative fraction. Every receptor here comes from a young man in good health. Some clones in this sample may be carry-over from other donors' samples.

As for this clone: The same CDR3 also results from other DNA sequences found in this sample. The chain has TRBV19 and TRBJ2-7; D may match TRBD1 or TRBD2 (6 bases each). V gave up 6 bases and J gave up 4 bases, with 16 bases separating them. The CDR3 consists of 14 residues. Germline CDR1 reads LNHDA; CDR2 reads SQIVND (reference sequence). CDR3 sequence reads: CASRRGAGVYEQYF. CDR3 sequence (DNA): TGTGCCAGTAGAAGGGGGGCAGGGGTATACGAGCAGTACTTC.

V is TRBV6-6 and J is TRBJ2-6; D unclear. Germline CDR1 reads MNHNY; CDR2 reads SVGAGI (reference sequence). This CDR3 has 8 amino acids. Trimming removed 9 bases from V and 15 bases from J, with 6 bases in between. The CDR3 loop reads CASAPLTF. CDR3 DNA: TGTGCCAGTGCCCCCCTGACTTTC.

The chain couples TRBV28 to TRBJ2-3; 12 bases agree with TRBD1. The CDR3 sequence is 14 residues long. The V and J ends lost 8 bases and 6 bases, in that order; junction bases with no gene match: 6. In germline, CDR1 is MDHEN, CDR2 SYDVKM. CDR3 bases: TGTGCCAGCGCCGGGACAGGGGGCATGGATACGCAGTATTTT. This translates into CASAGTGGMDTQYF.

This clone came up once. The chain couples TRBV4-2 to TRBJ1-2; 10 nucleotides agree with TRBD1. V was pared by 8 bases and J by 5 bases, with 5 bases of the junction left unmatched. The CDR3 contains 13 residues. The germline V gene has CDR1 LGHNA and CDR2 YNFKEQ. CDR3 DNA sequence: TGTGCCAGCTTGGGGGGACAGGGGTATGGCTACACCTTC. Residues: CASLGGQGYGYTF.

This chain connects TRBV19 to TRBJ1-4, with a tentative D call TRBD1 (5 bases). V was pared by 4 bases and J by 6 bases, with 12 bases between. This CDR3 contains 14 residues. CDR1 is LNHDA, CDR2 SQIVND, per germline (reference sequence). CDR3 nucleotides: TGTGCCAGTAGTACCCGGGACGGGGATGAAAAACTGTTTTTT. Translation gives CASSTRDGDEKLFF.

The CDR3 spells CAWSPAYEQYF. In DNA form, the CDR3 reads TGTGCCTGGAGTCCTGCCTACGAGCAGTACTTC. The chain is built from TRBV30 and TRBJ2-7; D not certain. V shed 2 bases and J shed 2 bases, with 4 bases lying between them. The CDR3 is made up of 11 amino acids. CDR1 and CDR2 (germline): GTSNPN, SVGIG (reference sequence).

This rearrangement joins TRBV10-3 to TRBJ1-2; D is undetermined. Trimming took off 2 bases at V and 3 bases at J, with 13 bases between the two ends. This CDR3 has 15 residues. CDR1 and CDR2 from the germline V gene are ENHRY and SYGVKD. The CDR3 DNA follows: TGTGCCATCAGTGAGCCGGACTTTGGGGACTATGGCTACACCTTC. Translated, it gives CAISEPDFGDYGYTF.

This chain joins TRBV18 and TRBJ2-2; 12 bases agree with TRBD2. The V gene end was trimmed by 6 bases and the J gene end by 5 bases; junction bases not matched to a gene: 10. This CDR3 is 17 amino acids long. CDR1 is KGHSH, CDR2 LQKENI, per germline. The chain's CDR3 is CASSLPGLAGTTGELFF. DNA for the CDR3: TGTGCCAGCTCGCTACCCGGACTAGCGGGAACGACCGGGGAGCTGTTTTTT.

The chain links TRBV7-2 to TRBJ1-1; D is unclear. CDR1 SGHTA and CDR2 FQGNSA come from the germline V gene. The CDR3 is 12 residues long. V lost 5 bases to trimming and J lost 1 base, with 5 bases between them. CDR3 protein: CASSPANTEAFF. CDR3 DNA sequence: TGTGCCAGCAGCCCAGCGAACACTGAAGCTTTCTTT.

Only one count was recorded for this clone. The rearrangement links TRBV18 to TRBJ2-7; 13 nucleotides match TRBD2. With 4 bases clipped from V and 0 bases from J, the junction kept 3 bases outside the gene matches. CDR1 is KGHSH, CDR2 LQKENI, per germline. The length of the CDR3 is 16 residues. The CDR3 loop reads CASSLGLAGVSYEQYF. In nucleotides, the CDR3 is TGTGCCAGCTCACTAGGACTAGCGGGAGTCTCCTACGAGCAGTACTTC.

Concerning this clone: The same CDR3 arises from other DNA sequences in this sample as well. V gene TRBV28 combines with J gene TRBJ1-5; a weak D match, TRBD1 (5 bases). Germline V gene data show CDR1 as MDHEN and CDR2 as SYDVKM. V was shortened by 2 bases and J by 0 bases, with 8 bases between the two germline ends. The length of the CDR3 is 15 residues. This CDR3 reads CASSLGGNSNQPQHF. The CDR3 DNA reads TGTGCCAGCAGTTTAGGGGGAAATAGCAATCAGCCCCAGCATTTT.

The gene calls are TRBV25-1 and TRBJ1-5, with 9 bases matching TRBD1. The length of the CDR3 is 16 residues. J was trimmed by 0 bases and V by 5 bases; bases with no gene match: 5. Germline CDR1 is MGHDK and CDR2 is SYGVNS. CDR3 sequence (DNA): TGTGCCAGCAGTCCACGGGACAGGGATAGCAATCAGCCCCAGCATTTT. Translation gives CASSPRDRDSNQPQHF.

This clone appeared a single time. The chain carries TRBV11-1 and TRBJ2-4; 13 nucleotides match TRBD2. CDR3 length: 17 residues. CDR1 and CDR2 from the germline V gene are SGHAT and FQDESV (reference sequence). Germline trimming cut 1 base from V and 4 bases from J; bases unmatched to any gene: 4. The CDR3, as DNA: TGTGCCAGCAGCTTAGGAACTAGCGGGAGGGCAAAAAACATTCAGTACTTC. This sequence encodes CASSLGTSGRAKNIQYF.

This chain joins TRBV4-3 and TRBJ2-3; 7 nucleotides align to TRBD2. The germline gives CDR1 LGHNA, CDR2 YSLEER. The CDR3 has 17 residues. Trimming cost V 1 base and J 3 bases; bases outside gene matches: 10. The CDR3 reads CASSQAVWERETDTQYF. CDR3 nucleotides: TGCGCCAGCAGCCAAGCGGTGTGGGAGCGGGAAACAGATACGCAGTATTTT.

The CDR3 loop reads CASSLVSGTEAFF. In DNA form, the CDR3 reads TGTGCCAGCAGTTTGGTGTCCGGCACTGAAGCTTTCTTT. V gene TRBV28 combines with J gene TRBJ1-1; no reliable D call. The CDR3 has 13 amino acids. Trimming stripped 3 bases from V and 4 bases from J, with 9 bases between. Germline CDR1 MDHEN, CDR2 SYDVKM.